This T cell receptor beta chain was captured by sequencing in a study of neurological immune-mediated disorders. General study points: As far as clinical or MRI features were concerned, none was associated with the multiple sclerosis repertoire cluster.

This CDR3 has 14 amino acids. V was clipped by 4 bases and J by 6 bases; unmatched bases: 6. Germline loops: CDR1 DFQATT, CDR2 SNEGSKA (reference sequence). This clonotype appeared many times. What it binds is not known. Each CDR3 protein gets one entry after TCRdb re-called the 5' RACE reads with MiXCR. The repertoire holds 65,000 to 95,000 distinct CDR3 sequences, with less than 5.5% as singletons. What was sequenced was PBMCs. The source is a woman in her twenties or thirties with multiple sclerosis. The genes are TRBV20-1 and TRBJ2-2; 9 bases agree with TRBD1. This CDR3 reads CSATGTGRAGELFF. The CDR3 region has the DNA TGCAGTGCTACAGGGACAGGGAGGGCCGGGGAGCTGTTTTTT.